The 30 T cell receptor beta chains below were found in one sample sequenced in a study of T cells in Graves' hyperthyroidism and ophthalmopathy. Amplification targeted TCR beta CDR3 regions from RNA transcripts. TCR CDR3 underwent first-round RT-PCR with the HTBI primer set. TCRdb reprocessed the multiplex PCR reads with MiXCR, giving one entry per CDR3 protein. Of roughly 700,000 distinct CDR3 sequences in the sample, 12% to 15% are singletons; the top ten hold 10% to 13%. Sequencing was performed on blood. The receptors shown here come from a woman aged 18-35 years with Graves' hyperthyroidism.

This clonotype has a handful of counts. Mismatch with germline at one junction end may stem from a read error. The rearrangement links TRBV3-1 to TRBJ2-4, with D uncertain. CDR1 and CDR2 from the germline V gene are LGHDT and YNNKEL (reference sequence). The CDR3 runs to 12 residues. The CDR3 region is CASNQESGIQYF. CDR3 sequence (DNA): TGTGCCAGCAACCAAGAGTCGGGCATTCAGTACTTC. The variable domain in full, with the rest retrieved from reference TRBV3-1 and TRBJ2-4, is DTAVSQTPKYLVTQMGNDKSIKCEQNLGHDTMYWYKQDSKKFLKIMFSYNNKELIINETVPNRFSPKSPDKAHLNLHINSLELGDSAVYFCASNQESGIQYFGAGTRLSVL.

J is TRBJ2-6 and V is TRBV3-1; D possibly matches TRBD1 or TRBD2 (5 bases each). V lost 4 bases and J lost 0, with 16 bases in between. CDR1 is LGHDT, CDR2 YNNKEL, per germline (reference sequence). CDR3 size: 18 residues. CDR3: CASSLLEWGSSGANVLTF. In DNA form, the CDR3 reads TGTGCCAGCAGCCTCCTGGAGTGGGGGTCCTCTGGGGCCAACGTCCTGACTTTC.

The chain couples TRBV29-1 to TRBJ1-3, with TRBD1 matching over 8 bases. J was trimmed by 4 bases and V by 7 bases; bases with no gene match: 9. The CDR3 runs to 14 residues. Germline V gene sequence: CDR1 SQVTM, CDR2 ANQGSEA. CDR3 DNA: TGCAGCGGTACGACAGGGGCTACAGGAAACACCATATATTTT. This encodes CSGTTGATGNTIYF. Filled out from reference TRBV29-1 and TRBJ1-3, the complete variable domain reads SAVISQKPSRDICQRGTSLTIQCQVDSQVTMMFWYRQQPGQSLTLIATANQGSEATYESGFVIDKFPISRPNLTFSTLTVSNMSPEDSSIYLCSGTTGATGNTIYFGEGSWLTVV.

The V and J genes are TRBV3-1 and TRBJ2-7; D tentatively fits TRBD1 or TRBD2 (5 bases each). The better agreement between TRBJ2-1 and the DNA end casts doubt on the J call. Germline lookup yields CDR1 LGHDT and CDR2 YNNKEL (reference sequence). The CDR3 is made up of 15 amino acids. DNA for the CDR3: TGTGCCAGCAGCCTTATTTCCGGGACCAACTACGAGCAGTTCTTC. It translates to CASSLISGTNYEQFF.

The gene calls are TRBV19 and TRBJ1-1; D unclear. Trimming cost V 3 bases and J 6 bases, with 14 bases left between them. CDR3 size: 14 residues. Germline V gene sequence: CDR1 LNHDA, CDR2 SQIVND (reference sequence). CDR3 bases: TGTGCCAGTAGTATCGGCTCCTCTCATCCTGAAGCTTTCTTT. Protein product: CASSIGSSHPEAFF.

This clonotype has at least ten counts. The chain joins TRBV28 to TRBJ1-6; TRBD1 is a possible D gene (5 bases). Trimming shortened V by 6 bases and J by 7 bases, and 13 bases separated the two germline ends. In germline, CDR1 is MDHEN, CDR2 SYDVKM. This CDR3 comprises 14 residues. In DNA form, the CDR3 reads TGTGCCAGCAGATCGGACACGTGGAATTCACCCCTCCACTTT. It codes for CASRSDTWNSPLHF.

V and J are TRBV6-1 and TRBJ1-1; D is perhaps TRBD1 (6 bases). Germline CDR1 MNHNS, CDR2 SASEGT. The V end lost 8 bases, the J end lost 0 bases, and 13 bases lay between the germline ends. The CDR3 extends over 14 amino acids. The CDR3 protein is CASYQGTLNTEAFF. The CDR3 DNA reads as TGTGCCAGCTACCAGGGGACACTGAACACTGAAGCTTTCTTT.

This clonotype came up many times. This rearrangement joins TRBV6-2 or TRBV6-3 to TRBJ2-7; tentative D call: TRBD1 (6 bases). V was cut by 5 bases and J by 3 bases, with 23 bases left in between. Germline assignment: CDR1 MNHEY and CDR2 SVGEGT. The CDR3 length is 17 residues. The CDR3 nucleotides are TGTGCCAGCAGTACAACAACCTGGGACACCGGATACTACGAGCAGTACTTC. As protein: CASSTTTWDTGYYEQYF.

This clonotype was seen at least ten times. This rearrangement joins TRBV5-5 to TRBJ2-7, with TRBD2 as a possible D gene (6 bases). V was cut by 4 bases and J by 3 bases, with 11 bases left in between. The germline gives CDR1 SGHKS, CDR2 YYEKEE (reference sequence). This CDR3 has 13 amino acids. CDR3 DNA: TGTGCCAGCAGCATCCGGGGGAACTACGAGCAGTACTTC. Amino acids: CASSIRGNYEQYF.

This clonotype showed up many times. The rearrangement joins TRBV6-1 to TRBJ2-7; possible D gene TRBD1, 6 bases. Trimming took off 6 bases at V and 5 bases at J, with 11 bases between the two ends. Germline V lookup: CDR1 MNHNS, CDR2 SASEGT. The CDR3 loop spans 12 amino acids. CDR3 sequence (DNA): TGTGCCAGCAGACAGGGTACCCACGAGCAGTACTTC. It encodes CASRQGTHEQYF.

This clonotype has at least ten counts. V gene TRBV19 combines with J gene TRBJ1-2, with TRBD1 as a possible D gene (6 bases). Germline lookup yields CDR1 LNHDA and CDR2 SQIVND (reference sequence). Trimming cost V 6 bases and J 9 bases, with 20 bases left between them. This CDR3 region has 14 residues. Written as DNA, the CDR3 is TGTGCCAGTAGGCCGGGACACGTCGACCGGAGCTACACCTTC. Translation gives CASRPGHVDRSYTF.

This clonotype has just a few counts. The junction and the germline gene differ at one end; a read error may be behind it. The V and J genes are TRBV19 and TRBJ2-1, with 9 bases lining up with TRBD2. This CDR3 spans 15 amino acids. Germline V lookup: CDR1 LNHDA, CDR2 SQIVND (reference sequence). The CDR3 bases are TGTGCCAGTAGCACCGGGACTAGCTCCAACAATGAGCAGTTCTTC. This encodes CASSTGTSSNNEQFF.

This clonotype was observed a few times. The rearrangement uses TRBV6-2 or TRBV6-3 and TRBJ2-7, with D perhaps matching TRBD2 (6 bases). CDR1 MNHEY and CDR2 SVGEGT come from the germline V gene. The CDR3 has 15 residues. Trimming removed 9 bases from V and 0 bases from J, with 18 bases in between. The CDR3, as DNA: TGTGCCAGTTGGACTCGGGAGATACTCTCCTACGAGCAGTACTTC. Protein product: CASWTREILSYEQYF.

This clonotype was seen a few times. This chain joins TRBV27 and TRBJ1-3, with 10 bases matching TRBD1. This CDR3 is 18 amino acids long. Germline V gene sequence: CDR1 MNHEY, CDR2 SMNVEV (reference sequence). V shed 6 bases, J shed 0 bases, and the junction held 11 bases outside the gene matches. Written as DNA, the CDR3 is TGTGCCAGCAGGGGTTGGGGACAGGGGAAAAGCTCTGGAAACACCATATATTTT. Translated, it gives CASRGWGQGKSSGNTIYF.

This clonotype has a count of ten or more. The chain is built from TRBV11-2 and TRBJ2-3, with 10 bases identical to TRBD1. After removal of 4 bases from V and 1 base from J, the junction contained 2 bases not matched to a gene. Germline values: CDR1 SGHAT, CDR2 FQNNGV. The CDR3 runs 15 residues. DNA for the CDR3: TGTGCCAGCAGCTCGACAGGGGGCGGCACAGATACGCAGTATTTT. It specifies CASSSTGGGTDTQYF.

The J gene is TRBJ2-4, the V gene TRBV29-1, with a tentative D call TRBD1 (5 bases). CDR3 length equals 10 residues. Trimming stripped 6 bases from V and 7 bases from J, with 7 bases between. Per the germline V gene, CDR1 is SQVTM and CDR2 is ANQGSEA. CDR3 region: CSVKGNIQYF. CDR3 nucleotide sequence: TGCAGCGTGAAGGGGAACATTCAGTACTTC.

The CDR3 DNA follows: TGCAGCGCCCCATTGGCGAGTTCCTACAATGAGCAGTTCTTC. The encoded protein is CSAPLASSYNEQFF. J is TRBJ2-1 and V is TRBV29-1; D is unclear. V dropped 7 bases and J dropped 1 base, with 14 bases sitting between them. The length of the CDR3 is 14 residues. Germline V CDR1 and CDR2: SQVTM, ANQGSEA.

This clonotype has a count of ten or more. The gene calls are TRBV6-1 and TRBJ2-3; weak D call: TRBD2 (6 bases). V shed 7 bases and J shed 1 base, with 12 bases lying between them. Germline CDR1 MNHNS, CDR2 SASEGT. CDR3 length equals 14 residues. The CDR3 here is CASNPTGGTDTQYF. CDR3 coding DNA: TGTGCCAGCAACCCAACGGGGGGCACAGATACGCAGTATTTT.

This clonotype has ten or more counts. This chain links TRBV28 with TRBJ1-1; no definite D call. Trimming removed 3 bases at V and 10 bases at J, with 12 bases between. Per germline, CDR1 MDHEN and CDR2 SYDVKM. The CDR3 loop spans 12 amino acids. CDR3 sequence (DNA): TGTGCCAGCAGTTTCCCTGTTGGTCGAGCTTTCTTT. Translating it yields CASSFPVGRAFF.

This clonotype occurred once. The chain carries TRBV27 and TRBJ1-1; D not resolved. V was cut by 5 bases and J by 4 bases, with 14 bases left in between. CDR3 length: 14 residues. Germline lookup yields CDR1 MNHEY and CDR2 SMNVEV (reference sequence). The chain's CDR3 is CASSGYSESTEAFF. CDR3 in DNA: TGTGCCAGCAGTGGTTACTCGGAGAGCACTGAAGCTTTCTTT.

This clonotype has only a few counts. V is TRBV4-1 and J is TRBJ1-2; D call uncertain. V lost 0 bases and J lost 1, with 6 bases in between. The CDR3 has 14 residues. The germline CDR1 and CDR2 sequences are MGHRA and YSYEKL. DNA of the CDR3: TGCGCCAGCAGCCAAGAGTACGATAACTATGGCTACACCTTC. The encoded protein is CASSQEYDNYGYTF.

Ten or more counts support this clonotype. CDR3 coding DNA: TGTGCCAGCAGTTTAGCCCGGGCTCGACGCTCCTACAATGAGCAGTTCTTC. The encoded protein is CASSLARARRSYNEQFF. This rearrangement joins TRBV28 to TRBJ2-1; D gene unclear. CDR1 MDHEN and CDR2 SYDVKM come from the germline V gene. This CDR3 contains 17 residues. The V gene lost 2 bases and the J gene lost 0 bases, with 14 bases spanning the gap.

The chain recombines TRBV20-1 with TRBJ1-2, with 7 bases aligning to TRBD1. V lost 6 bases, J lost 2 bases, and 12 bases stayed unmatched. The CDR3 length is 15 residues. Germline-derived CDR1 and CDR2 are DFQATT and SNEGSKA (reference sequence). The CDR3 loop reads CSAKLPGTENYGYTF. CDR3 nucleotides: TGCAGTGCGAAACTCCCCGGGACAGAGAACTATGGCTACACCTTC.

This clonotype came up a few times. V is TRBV4-1 and J is TRBJ1-4; D is uncertain. The CDR3 loop spans 13 amino acids. V was pared by 3 bases and J by 8 bases, with 10 bases between. Germline CDR1 MGHRA, CDR2 YSYEKL. CDR3 protein: CASSHGLLEKLFF. DNA of the CDR3: TGCGCCAGCAGCCACGGGCTGCTGGAAAAACTGTTTTTT.

V usage is TRBV24-1 and J usage is TRBJ2-1; perhaps D is TRBD1 or TRBD2 (7 bases each). The V end lost 5 bases, the J end lost 8 bases, and 18 bases lay between the germline ends. This CDR3 contains 15 residues. Germline V gene data show CDR1 as KGHDR and CDR2 as SFDVKD. CDR3 loop: CATSGGRGGYDEQFF. The CDR3 nucleotides read TGTGCCACCAGTGGTGGCAGGGGGGGATACGATGAGCAGTTCTTC.

There are many counts of this clonotype. The J gene is TRBJ2-3, the V gene TRBV11-2; D unclear. The ends were cut back, 2 bases at V and 1 base at J, with 10 bases in the middle. CDR3 length: 15 amino acids. Looked up from germline, CDR1 is SGHAT and CDR2 is FQNNGV. The CDR3 bases are TGTGCCAGCAGCTTATCCGCTCGTCGCACAGATACGCAGTATTTT. It is translated as CASSLSARRTDTQYF.

V is TRBV19 and J is TRBJ2-1, with 9 bases lining up with TRBD2. CDR1 and CDR2 (germline): LNHDA, SQIVND (reference sequence). V lost 3 bases and J lost 7; bases outside the gene matches: 10. The CDR3 has 16 residues. DNA for the CDR3: TGTGCCAGTAGTATCGGAATAGCGGGAGAGCGGAATGAGCAGTTCTTC. Residues: CASSIGIAGERNEQFF.

At least ten counts were recorded for this clonotype. The chain joins TRBV5-6 to TRBJ2-1; 7 bases are shared with TRBD1. Germline assignment: CDR1 SGHDT and CDR2 YYEEEE. The CDR3 covers 14 residues. Trimming removed 3 bases from V and 5 bases from J; junction bases left unmatched: 5. CDR3 in amino acids: CASSWGTEHNEQFF. CDR3 sequence (DNA): TGTGCCAGCAGCTGGGGGACAGAGCACAATGAGCAGTTCTTC.

This clonotype was detected a few times. V and J are TRBV7-9 and TRBJ2-5; 15 bases agree with TRBD2. In germline, CDR1 is SEHNR, CDR2 FQNEAQ (reference sequence). CDR3 length: 17 amino acids. After removal of 6 bases from V and 4 bases from J, the junction contained 9 bases not matched to a gene. CDR3 in amino acids: CASSPGLAGGPGETQYF. CDR3 in DNA: TGTGCCAGCAGTCCCGGACTAGCGGGAGGGCCAGGAGAGACCCAGTACTTC. The full variable domain, rest sourced from reference TRBV7-9 and TRBJ2-5, is DTGVSQNPRHKITKRGQNVTFRCDPISEHNRLYWYRQTLGQGPEFLTYFQNEAQLEKSRLLSDRFSAERPKGSFSTLEIQRTEQGDSAMYLCASSPGLAGGPGETQYFGPGTRLLVL.

The chain combines TRBV27 with TRBJ2-7, with D hard to call. This CDR3 has 13 amino acids. Per germline, CDR1 MNHEY and CDR2 SMNVEV (reference sequence). V was cut by 4 bases and J by 4 bases, with 11 bases left in between. The CDR3 DNA is TGTGCCAGCAGTTACCAGAATACTTACGAGCAGTACTTC. It is translated as CASSYQNTYEQYF.